Sequencing of this T cell receptor beta chain was carried out in a study of spatial heterogeneity in lung cancer. The time point: sample taken at primary tumor resection. Sequencing covered unsorted whole RNA taken from tumor, nontumor lung or frozen PBMC. This clonotype is termed medium-sized. MiXCR, run by TCRdb on the 5' RACE reads, gives a single entry per CDR3 protein. The table has under 15,000 distinct CDR3 sequences, roughly 13% seen once. This clonotype was sampled from a female donor with early-stage non-small cell lung cancer. The source was PBMCs, collected at surgery.

The CDR3: CASSLQSGYGQPQHF. For the CDR3, the DNA is TGTGCCAGCAGCTTACAATCCGGGTACGGTCAGCCCCAGCATTTT. The chain has TRBV7-2 and TRBJ1-5; D unclear. This CDR3 is 15 amino acids long. Germline assignment: CDR1 SGHTA and CDR2 FQGNSA. V was shortened by 2 bases and J by 6 bases, with 14 bases between the two germline ends.